These T cell receptor beta chains were read from a single sample in a study of blood T cell repertoires in COVID-19. This table comes from immunoSEQ multiplex PCR, and its TCRdb copy is limited to in-frame clones, with some not included. The sample consists of about 70,000 clones, around nine tenths of them appearing once. Sequencing used peripheral blood. The receptors come from a man in his fifties or sixties with acute or convalescent COVID-19. The CDR3 runs from the conserved cysteine through the conserved F or W. D genes are given only for firm matches. Size is omitted from some rows. Given values are once, few, many or a class for expanded clones.

D gene	clone size	V gene	J gene	CDR3 protein	CDR3 DNA
TRBD1	.	TRBV6-5	TRBJ1-1	CASSYGTGGAEAFF	TGTGCCAGCAGTTACGGGACAGGGGGGGCTGAAGCTTTCTTT
.	.	TRBV10-3	TRBJ2-3	CAIKEGTQGDTQYF	TGTGCCATCAAGGAAGGCACCCAGGGGGATACGCAGTATTTT
.	.	TRBV11-3	TRBJ2-5	CASSVSRGQETQYF	TGTGCCAGCAGCGTCTCCCGGGGACAAGAGACCCAGTACTTC
.	few	TRBV27	TRBJ1-2	CASTLRGGFNYGYTF	TGTGCCAGCACCTTAAGGGGGGGCTTCAACTATGGCTACACCTTC
.	.	TRBV6-1	TRBJ2-3	CASSEARRAITDTQYF	TGTGCCAGCAGTGAAGCGAGGCGGGCTATCACAGATACGCAGTATTTT
.	.	TRBV21-1	TRBJ1-2	CASSGPHHRGWWIPHTF	TGTGCCAGCAGCGGGCCTCACCACAGGGGATGGTGGATCCCCCACACCTTC
.	once	TRBV6-2/TRBV6-3	TRBJ1-5	CASSWRGIIQPQHF	TGTGCCAGCAGTTGGAGGGGAATAATACAGCCCCAGCATTTT
TRBD1	.	TRBV5-1	TRBJ1-2	CASSIQGSVAVNYGYTF	TGCGCCAGCAGTATACAGGGGTCGGTGGCCGTTAACTATGGCTACACCTTC
.	.	TRBV30	TRBJ1-2	CAWRTNYGYTF	TGTGCCTGGAGAACAAACTATGGCTACACCTTC
.	.	TRBV25-1	TRBJ1-2	CASSATLGADQNYGYTF	TGTGCCAGCAGTGCGACCCTGGGGGCGGACCAGAACTATGGCTACACCTTC
TRBD2	.	TRBV6-5	TRBJ2-2	CASSYSLAGGPGELFF	TGTGCCAGCAGTTACTCACTAGCGGGGGGGCCCGGGGAGCTGTTTTTT
TRBD1	.	TRBV6-1	TRBJ1-1	CASSENRGGTEAFF	TGTGCCAGCAGTGAAAACAGGGGCGGCACTGAAGCTTTCTTT
TRBD2	.	TRBV9	TRBJ2-1	CASSGSGGSYNEQFF	TGTGCCAGCAGCGGTAGCGGGGGATCCTACAATGAGCAGTTCTTC
.	.	TRBV2	TRBJ1-3	CASSEVRTGNTIYF	TGTGCCAGCAGTGAAGTCAGGACTGGAAACACCATATATTTT
.	.	TRBV7-9	TRBJ2-1	CASSFPDRSSHNEQFF	TGTGCCAGCAGCTTTCCCGACAGGTCATCGCACAATGAGCAGTTCTTC
.	.	TRBV27	TRBJ1-1	CASSFSWAPNTEAFF	TGTGCCAGCAGTTTTTCCTGGGCACCGAACACTGAAGCTTTCTTT
TRBD1	.	TRBV28	TRBJ1-5	CASHRGSNQPQHF	TGTGCCAGTCACAGGGGGAGCAATCAGCCCCAGCATTTT
TRBD1	.	TRBV6-2/TRBV6-3	TRBJ1-5	CANSRSQGRFGQPQHF	TGTGCCAACAGCCGTTCACAGGGGAGGTTCGGTCAGCCCCAGCATTTT
TRBD1	.	TRBV2	TRBJ2-7	CASSVDFEGDRSSYEQYF	TGTGCCAGCAGTGTAGACTTTGAGGGGGACAGGAGCTCCTACGAGCAGTACTTC
.	.	TRBV6-9	TRBJ1-1	CASSYLERRVNTEAFF	TGTGCCAGCAGTTATTTAGAAAGACGGGTGAACACTGAAGCTTTCTTT
.	.	TRBV10-1	TRBJ2-3	CASRAASTDTQYF	TGCGCCAGCAGGGCGGCTAGCACAGATACGCAGTATTTT
TRBD1	.	TRBV24-1	TRBJ1-2	CATSDGQAGGYTF	TGTGCCACCAGTGATGGACAGGCCGGAGGCTACACCTTC
.	.	TRBV12-5	TRBJ2-3	CASGLVRDGEAFTDTQYF	TGTGCTAGTGGTTTGGTACGGGACGGGGAGGCCTTCACAGATACGCAGTATTTT
.	once	TRBV5-5	TRBJ1-1	CASSLARELRTEAFF	TGTGCCAGCAGCTTGGCGAGGGAGTTGCGGACTGAAGCTTTCTTT
.	.	TRBV20-1	TRBJ1-1	CSASHGGAFF	TGCAGTGCTAGTCACGGGGGGGCTTTCTTT
.	.	TRBV5-1	TRBJ2-7	CASSLGQPGREQYF	TGCGCCAGCAGCTTGGGACAGCCAGGGAGGGAGCAGTACTTC
TRBD2	.	TRBV6-2/TRBV6-3	TRBJ2-1	CASSLAGGSSHEQFF	TGTGCCAGCAGTTTAGCGGGGGGGAGTTCCCATGAGCAGTTCTTC
.	.	TRBV2	TRBJ2-7	CASISGQRTYEQYF	TGTGCCAGTATTAGTGGACAGAGGACCTACGAGCAGTACTTC
.	once	TRBV5-8	TRBJ1-2	CASSLALLDTSGYTF	TGTGCCAGCAGCTTGGCCCTATTGGACACCTCTGGCTACACCTTC
.	.	TRBV9	TRBJ2-7	CASSVAASTYEQYF	TGTGCCAGCAGCGTAGCCGCAAGCACCTACGAGCAGTACTTC
.	.	TRBV11-2	TRBJ2-2	CASSFLGAGAGELFF	TGTGCCAGCAGCTTCTTGGGGGCCGGGGCCGGGGAGCTGTTTTTT
TRBD1	.	TRBV6-1	TRBJ1-1	CASSVWTGGGNTEAFF	TGTGCCAGCAGTGTATGGACAGGGGGCGGAAACACTGAAGCTTTCTTT
.	.	TRBV7-6	TRBJ2-2	CASSLAGGNTGELFF	TGTGCCAGCAGCTTAGCGGGGGGGAACACCGGGGAGCTGTTTTTT
.	.	TRBV11-3	TRBJ2-3	CASSLDSRGDTQYF	TGTGCCAGCAGCTTAGATTCACGGGGAGATACGCAGTATTTT
.	few	TRBV6-5	TRBJ1-5	CASLLSGGSQPQHF	TGTGCCAGCCTCCTAAGCGGGGGCTCTCAGCCCCAGCATTTT
TRBD1	.	TRBV29-1	TRBJ2-2	CSVGPGQGAGELFF	TGCAGCGTTGGCCCCGGACAGGGGGCCGGGGAGCTGTTTTTT
TRBD2	.	TRBV7-9	TRBJ2-7	CASSWEGGRGSQYF	TGTGCCAGCAGCTGGGAGGGAGGCCGCGGTTCGCAGTACTTC
.	.	TRBV6-1	TRBJ1-2	CASSEVGGNYGYTF	TGTGCCAGCAGTGAAGTCGGGGGTAACTATGGCTACACCTTC
.	.	TRBV12-3/TRBV12-4	TRBJ2-7	CASSLNPGYEQYF	TGTGCCAGCAGTTTAAATCCAGGGTACGAGCAGTACTTC
.	once	TRBV4-1	TRBJ1-1	CASSPQPISGRGTEAFF	TGCGCCAGCAGCCCACAGCCAATCTCCGGCAGGGGCACTGAAGCTTTCTTT
.	.	TRBV24-1	TRBJ2-2	CATSDPGQRNTGELFF	TGTGCCACCAGTGATCCAGGACAGCGGAACACCGGGGAGCTGTTTTTT
.	.	TRBV5-4	TRBJ1-5	CASSLDRANQPQHF	TGTGCCAGCAGCCTGGACAGAGCTAATCAGCCCCAGCATTTT
TRBD1	.	TRBV7-9	TRBJ1-4	CASSLGQGGSTNEKLFF	TGTGCCAGCAGCTTGGGACAGGGAGGATCAACTAATGAAAAACTGTTTTTT
.	.	TRBV3-1/TRBV3-2	TRBJ1-1	CASSQKGTEAFF	TGTGCCAGCAGTCAAAAGGGGACTGAAGCTTTCTTT
.	once	TRBV13	TRBJ2-5	CASSFRSHLAQYF	TGTGCCAGCAGCTTCAGATCGCATTTGGCCCAGTACTTC
.	.	TRBV5-1	TRBJ2-7	CASSLERGHYEQYF	TGCGCCAGCAGCTTGGAACGAGGGCACTACGAGCAGTACTTC
TRBD2	.	TRBV3-1/TRBV3-2	TRBJ2-5	CASRLTSGGQETQYF	TGTGCCAGCAGGCTGACTAGCGGGGGGCAAGAGACCCAGTACTTC
TRBD2	.	TRBV9	TRBJ2-1	CASSVVPGGPSNEQFF	TGTGCCAGCAGCGTAGTTCCGGGGGGGCCGAGCAATGAGCAGTTCTTC
.	.	TRBV19	TRBJ1-1	CASSPRGLENTEAFF	TGTGCCAGTAGTCCCAGGGGATTGGAGAACACTGAAGCTTTCTTT
.	.	TRBV4-2	TRBJ1-3	CASSHPWDIHSGNTIYF	TGTGCCAGCAGCCACCCCTGGGACATCCACTCTGGAAACACCATATATTTT
TRBD2	.	TRBV29-1	TRBJ2-7	CSVVAGGPGEQYF	TGCAGCGTTGTAGCGGGGGGGCCGGGAGAGCAGTACTTC